This note documents a single T cell receptor (beta chain) sequence. The data derive from a study of T cell responses to AZD1222 COVID-19 vaccine. The repertoire was sequenced with immunoSEQ multiplex PCR; TCRdb's copy has only in-frame clones and lacks some. The sample shows 250,000 to 300,000 clones, 90% to 95% of them seen only once. Germline-derived CDR1 and CDR2 are LNHNV and YYDKDF (reference sequence). With V trimmed by 6 bases and J by 6 bases, 6 bases remained unmatched. The CDR3 runs to 14 residues. The study pooled second doses at about 4 or about 12 weeks. The V and J genes are TRBV15 and TRBJ1-5; TRBD1 matches at 9 bases. The specimen comprised peripheral blood, sampled 28 days after the second AZD1222 dose. This clonotype was sampled from an adult who received the AZD1222 COVID-19 vaccine. The CDR3 nucleotides read TGTGCCACCAGTGAGGACAGGGGAGGTCAGCCCCAGCATTTT. Encoded protein: CATSEDRGGQPQHF.